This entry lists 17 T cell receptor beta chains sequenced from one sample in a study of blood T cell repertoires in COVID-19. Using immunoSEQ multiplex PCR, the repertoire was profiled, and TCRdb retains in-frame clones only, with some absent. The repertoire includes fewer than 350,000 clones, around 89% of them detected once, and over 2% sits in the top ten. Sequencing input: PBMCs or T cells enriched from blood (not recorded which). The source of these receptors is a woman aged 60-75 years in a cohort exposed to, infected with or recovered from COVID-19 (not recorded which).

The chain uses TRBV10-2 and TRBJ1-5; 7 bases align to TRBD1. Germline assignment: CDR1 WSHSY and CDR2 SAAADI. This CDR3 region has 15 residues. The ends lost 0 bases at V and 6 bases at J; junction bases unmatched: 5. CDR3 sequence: CASSESRGGGQPQHF. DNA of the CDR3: TGCGCCAGCAGTGAGTCAAGAGGGGGCGGTCAGCCCCAGCATTTT.

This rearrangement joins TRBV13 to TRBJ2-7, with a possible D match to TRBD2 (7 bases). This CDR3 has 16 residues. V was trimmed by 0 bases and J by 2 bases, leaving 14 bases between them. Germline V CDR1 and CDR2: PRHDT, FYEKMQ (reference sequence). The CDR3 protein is CASSLGARGRAYEQYF. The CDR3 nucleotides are TGTGCCAGCAGCTTAGGCGCGAGGGGGAGGGCCTACGAGCAGTACTTC.

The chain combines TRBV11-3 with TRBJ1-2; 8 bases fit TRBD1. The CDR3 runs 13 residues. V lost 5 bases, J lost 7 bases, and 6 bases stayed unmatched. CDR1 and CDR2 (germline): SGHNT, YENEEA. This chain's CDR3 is CASSRGQGGGYTF. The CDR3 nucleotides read TGTGCCAGCAGCCGAGGACAGGGTGGTGGCTACACCTTC.

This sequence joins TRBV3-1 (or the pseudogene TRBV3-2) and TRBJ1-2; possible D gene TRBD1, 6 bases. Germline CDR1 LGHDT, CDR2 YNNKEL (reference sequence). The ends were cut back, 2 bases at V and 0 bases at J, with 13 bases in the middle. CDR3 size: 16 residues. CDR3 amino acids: CASSQTLGGSNYGYTF. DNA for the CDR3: TGTGCCAGCAGCCAAACCCTTGGGGGCTCTAACTATGGCTACACCTTC.

The DNA for the CDR3 is TGCGCCAGCAGCTCGACTAGCGGGAGAGGGACAGAGACCCAGTACTTC. This codes for CASSSTSGRGTETQYF. The chain employs TRBV5-1 and TRBJ2-5; 12 bases line up with TRBD2. The CDR3 extends over 16 amino acids. The ends lost 3 bases at V and 4 bases at J; junction bases unmatched: 7. Germline V lookup: CDR1 SGHRS, CDR2 YFSETQ.

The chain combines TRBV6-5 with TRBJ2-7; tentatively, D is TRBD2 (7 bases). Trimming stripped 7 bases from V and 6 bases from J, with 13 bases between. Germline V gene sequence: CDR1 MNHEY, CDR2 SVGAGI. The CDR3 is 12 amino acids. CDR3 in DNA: TGTGCCAGCAACAGGGTAGCGGGCGAGCAGTACTTC. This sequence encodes CASNRVAGEQYF.

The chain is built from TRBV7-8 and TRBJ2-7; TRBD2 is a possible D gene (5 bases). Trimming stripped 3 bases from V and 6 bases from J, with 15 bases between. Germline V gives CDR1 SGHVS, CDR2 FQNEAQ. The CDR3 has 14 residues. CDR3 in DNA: TGTGCCAGCAGCTTTACGGGAACTAACTCCGAGCAGTACTTC. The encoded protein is CASSFTGTNSEQYF.

In DNA form, the CDR3 reads TGTGCCAGCAGTCCGACTAGCGGGAAGGCAGATACGCAGTATTTT. Translated: CASSPTSGKADTQYF. This rearrangement joins TRBV28 to TRBJ2-3, with 11 bases identical to TRBD2. CDR1 is MDHEN and CDR2 is SYDVKM in the germline V gene. V lost 5 bases and J lost 4; bases outside the gene matches: 5. This CDR3 has 15 amino acids.

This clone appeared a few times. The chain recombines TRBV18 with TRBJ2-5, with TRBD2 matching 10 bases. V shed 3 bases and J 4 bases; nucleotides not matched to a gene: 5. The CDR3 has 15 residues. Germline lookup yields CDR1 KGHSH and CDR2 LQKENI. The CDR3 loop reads CASSPLAGEGETQYF. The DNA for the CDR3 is TGTGCCAGCTCACCTCTAGCGGGAGAGGGAGAGACCCAGTACTTC.

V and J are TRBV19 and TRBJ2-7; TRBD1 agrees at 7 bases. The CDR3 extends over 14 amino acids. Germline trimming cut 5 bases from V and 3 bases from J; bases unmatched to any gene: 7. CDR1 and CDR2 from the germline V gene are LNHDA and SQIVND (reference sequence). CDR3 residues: CASSSHRGGYEQYF. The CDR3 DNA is TGTGCCAGTAGTTCCCACAGGGGTGGCTACGAGCAGTACTTC.

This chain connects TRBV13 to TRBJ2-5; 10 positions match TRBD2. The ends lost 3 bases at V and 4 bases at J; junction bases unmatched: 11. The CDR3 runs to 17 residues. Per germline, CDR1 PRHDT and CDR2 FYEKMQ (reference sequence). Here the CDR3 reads CASSFRGLAGDRETQYF. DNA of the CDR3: TGTGCCAGCAGCTTTCGGGGGCTAGCGGGAGATAGAGAGACCCAGTACTTC. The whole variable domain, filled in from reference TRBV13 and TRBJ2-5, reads AAGVIQSPRHLIKEKRETATLKCYPIPRHDTVYWYQQGPGQDPQFLISFYEKMQSDKGSIPDRFSAQQFSDYHSELNMSSLELGDSALYFCASSFRGLAGDRETQYFGPGTRLLVL.

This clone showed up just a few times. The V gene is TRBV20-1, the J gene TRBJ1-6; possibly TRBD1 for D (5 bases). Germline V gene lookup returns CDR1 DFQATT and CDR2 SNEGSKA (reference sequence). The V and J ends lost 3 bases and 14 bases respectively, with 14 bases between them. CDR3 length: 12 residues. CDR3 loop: CSASGGERALHF. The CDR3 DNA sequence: TGCAGTGCTAGTGGGGGGGAGAGGGCCCTCCACTTT.

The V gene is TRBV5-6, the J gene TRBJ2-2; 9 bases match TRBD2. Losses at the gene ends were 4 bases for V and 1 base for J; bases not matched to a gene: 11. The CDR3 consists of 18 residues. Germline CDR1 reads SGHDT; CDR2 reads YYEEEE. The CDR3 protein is CASSQGLAVWGNTGELFF. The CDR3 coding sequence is TGTGCCAGCAGCCAGGGACTAGCCGTATGGGGGAACACCGGGGAGCTGTTTTTT.

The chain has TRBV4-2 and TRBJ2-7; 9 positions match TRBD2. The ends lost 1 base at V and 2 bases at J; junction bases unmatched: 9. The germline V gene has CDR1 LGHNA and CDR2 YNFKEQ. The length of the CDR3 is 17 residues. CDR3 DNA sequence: TGTGCCAGCAGCCAAGGGTCTAGCGGGAAAGGTACCTACGAGCAGTACTTC. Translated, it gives CASSQGSSGKGTYEQYF.

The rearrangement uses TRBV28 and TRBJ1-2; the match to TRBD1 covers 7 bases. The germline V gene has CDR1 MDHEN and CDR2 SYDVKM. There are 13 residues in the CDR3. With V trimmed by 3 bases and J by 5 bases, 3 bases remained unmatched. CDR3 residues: CASSLGQLYGYTF. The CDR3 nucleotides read TGTGCCAGCAGTTTGGGACAGCTATATGGCTACACCTTC.

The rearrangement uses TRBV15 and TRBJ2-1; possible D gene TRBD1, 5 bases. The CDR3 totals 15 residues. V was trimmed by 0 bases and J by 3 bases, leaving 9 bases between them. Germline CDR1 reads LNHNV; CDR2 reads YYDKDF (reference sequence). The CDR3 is CATSRDRQGYNEQFF. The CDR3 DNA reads TGTGCCACCAGCAGAGATAGGCAGGGCTACAATGAGCAGTTCTTC.

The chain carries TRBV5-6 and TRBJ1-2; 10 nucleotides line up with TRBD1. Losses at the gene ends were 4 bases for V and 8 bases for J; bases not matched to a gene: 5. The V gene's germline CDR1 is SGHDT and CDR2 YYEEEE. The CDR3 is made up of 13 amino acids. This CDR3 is CASSTGQGVGYTF. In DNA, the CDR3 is TGTGCCAGCAGCACCGGACAGGGGGTCGGCTACACCTTC. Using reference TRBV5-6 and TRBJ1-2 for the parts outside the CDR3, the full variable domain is DAGVTQSPTHLIKTRGQQVTLRCSPKSGHDTVSWYQQALGQGPQFIFQYYEEEERQRGNFPDRFSGHQFPNYSSELNVNALLLGDSALYLCASSTGQGVGYTFGSGTRLTVV.